The following is a T cell receptor (beta chain) sequence with its context. Germline V gene lookup returns CDR1 SNHLY and CDR2 FYNNEI. The CDR3 consists of 13 residues. V lost 3 bases to trimming and J lost 0 bases, with 5 bases between them. The protocol was immunoSEQ multiplex PCR, while the TCRdb copy is restricted to in-frame clones and leaves out a portion. The sample carries about 120,000 clones, around 85% recorded once. The sample is drawn from a study of T cell responses to AZD1222 COVID-19 vaccine. The chain carries TRBV2 and TRBJ1-1; D remains unclear. This clonotype was obtained from an adult in good health. The specimen comprised peripheral blood, sampled on day 0 of AZD1222 vaccination. The chain's CDR3 is CASSDAMNTEAFF. DNA for the CDR3: TGTGCCAGCAGTGACGCTATGAACACTGAAGCTTTCTTT. The variable domain in full, with the rest retrieved from reference TRBV2 and TRBJ1-1, is EPEVTQTPSHQVTQMGQEVILRCVPISNHLYFYWYRQILGQKVEFLVSFYNNEISEKSEIFDDQFSVERPDGSNFTLKIRSTKLEDSAMYFCASSDAMNTEAFFGQGTRLTVV.